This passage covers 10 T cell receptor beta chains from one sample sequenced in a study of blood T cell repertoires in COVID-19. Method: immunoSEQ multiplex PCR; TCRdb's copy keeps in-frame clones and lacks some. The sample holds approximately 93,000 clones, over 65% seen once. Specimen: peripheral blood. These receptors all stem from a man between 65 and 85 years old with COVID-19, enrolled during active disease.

CDR3 amino acids: CASSSGGVYGYTF. CDR3 DNA sequence: TGTGCCAGCAGCTCAGGGGGCGTCTATGGCTACACCTTC. V and J are TRBV3-1 (or the pseudogene TRBV3-2) and TRBJ1-2; TRBD1 matches 8 bases. Germline V gives CDR1 LGHDT, CDR2 YNNKEL (reference sequence). This CDR3 contains 13 residues. V shed 5 bases, J shed 4 bases, and the junction held 3 bases outside the gene matches.

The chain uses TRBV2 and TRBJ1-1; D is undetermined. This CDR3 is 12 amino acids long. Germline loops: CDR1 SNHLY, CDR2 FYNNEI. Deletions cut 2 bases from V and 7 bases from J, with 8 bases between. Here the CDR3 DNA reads TGTGCCAGCAGTGAATACCTACTTGAAGCTTTCTTT. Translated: CASSEYLLEAFF.

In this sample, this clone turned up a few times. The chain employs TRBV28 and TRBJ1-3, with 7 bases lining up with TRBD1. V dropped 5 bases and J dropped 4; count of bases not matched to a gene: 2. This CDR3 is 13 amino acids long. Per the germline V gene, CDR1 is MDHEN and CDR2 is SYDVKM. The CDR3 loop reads CASSRGRGNTIYF. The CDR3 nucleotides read TGTGCCAGCAGTAGGGGGCGCGGAAACACCATATATTTT. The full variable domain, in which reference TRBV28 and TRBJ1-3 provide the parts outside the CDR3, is DVKVTQSSRYLVKRTGEKVFLECVQDMDHENMFWYRQDPGLGLRLIYFSYDVKMKEKGDIPEGYSVSREKKERFSLILESASTNQTSMYLCASSRGRGNTIYFGEGSWLTVV.

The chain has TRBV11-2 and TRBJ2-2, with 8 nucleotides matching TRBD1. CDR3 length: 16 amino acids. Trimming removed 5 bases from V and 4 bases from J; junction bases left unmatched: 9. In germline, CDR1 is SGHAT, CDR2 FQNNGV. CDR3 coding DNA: TGTGCCAGCAGCCACCGGGGACAGGAATTCACCGGGGAGCTGTTTTTT. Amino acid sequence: CASSHRGQEFTGELFF.

CDR3 DNA: TGTGCCAGCAGCCTTGCGGGGGGCGGGAGGGCTTACGAGCAGTACTTC. It is translated as CASSLAGGGRAYEQYF. The rearrangement joins TRBV28 to TRBJ2-7, with 9 bases identical to TRBD2. Germline V gives CDR1 MDHEN, CDR2 SYDVKM. The CDR3 totals 16 residues. V lost 6 bases and J lost 4; bases outside the gene matches: 13.

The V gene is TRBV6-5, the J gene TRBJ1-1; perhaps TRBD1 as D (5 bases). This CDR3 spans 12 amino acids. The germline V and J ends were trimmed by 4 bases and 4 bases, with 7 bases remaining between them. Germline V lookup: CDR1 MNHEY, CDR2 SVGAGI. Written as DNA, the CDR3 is TGTGCCAGCAGTTTCCAGGGCACTGAAGCTTTCTTT. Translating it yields CASSFQGTEAFF.

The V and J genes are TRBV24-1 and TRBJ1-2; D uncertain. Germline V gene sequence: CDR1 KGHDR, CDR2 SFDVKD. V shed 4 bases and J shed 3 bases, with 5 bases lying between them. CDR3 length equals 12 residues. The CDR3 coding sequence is TGTGCCACCAGTGAGGCGGACTATGGCTACACCTTC. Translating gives CATSEADYGYTF.

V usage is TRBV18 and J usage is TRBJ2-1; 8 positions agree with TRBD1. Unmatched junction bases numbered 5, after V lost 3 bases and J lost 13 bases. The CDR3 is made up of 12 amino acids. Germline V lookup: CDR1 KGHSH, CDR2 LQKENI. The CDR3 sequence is CASSPDREEQFF. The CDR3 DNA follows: TGTGCCAGCTCACCGGACAGGGAAGAACAGTTCTTC.

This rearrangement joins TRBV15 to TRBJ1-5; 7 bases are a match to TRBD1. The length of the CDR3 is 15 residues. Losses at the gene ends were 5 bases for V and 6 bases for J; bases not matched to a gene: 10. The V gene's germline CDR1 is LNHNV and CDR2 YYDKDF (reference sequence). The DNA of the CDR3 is TGTGCCACCAGCCCCCTGAAGGGGGCGGGTCAGCCCCAGCATTTT. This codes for CATSPLKGAGQPQHF.

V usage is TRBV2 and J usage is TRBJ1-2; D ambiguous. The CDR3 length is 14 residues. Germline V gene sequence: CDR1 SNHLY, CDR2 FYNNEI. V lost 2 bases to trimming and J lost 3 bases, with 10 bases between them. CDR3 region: CASSESGGYYGYTF. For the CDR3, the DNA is TGTGCCAGCAGTGAATCGGGTGGTTACTATGGCTACACCTTC.